This TCR beta chain comes out of a study of blood T cell repertoires in COVID-19. Clones were read by immunoSEQ multiplex PCR, and TCRdb kept only the in-frame ones, dropping some. The data contain 250,000 or so clones, approximately 90% of them singletons. This CDR3 region has 14 residues. V trimming: 6 bases; J trimming: 3 bases; junction bases outside the gene matches: 7. Germline V gene lookup returns CDR1 MNHEY and CDR2 SMNVEV (reference sequence). The source is a woman aged 40 to 50 who had recovered from COVID-19. The material sequenced was peripheral blood. The rearrangement links TRBV27 to TRBJ1-2; the match to TRBD1 covers 7 bases. In DNA form, the CDR3 reads TGTGCCAGCAGCCCCGACAGGGTCCACTATGGCTACACCTTC. It yields the protein CASSPDRVHYGYTF.